Below, 23 T cell receptor beta chains from the same sample are listed, as sequenced in a study of Graves' ophthalmopathy and Graves' hyperthyroidism. Scientists amplified the TCR beta CDR3 regions from RNA transcripts. Investigators did first-round RT-PCR with HTBI primers, then second-round multiplex PCR. Each CDR3 protein gets one entry after TCRdb re-called the multiplex PCR reads with MiXCR. The sample holds hundreds of thousands of distinct CDR3 sequences, approximately 21% seen once. The sequencing input was peripheral blood. These receptors came from a woman between 18 and 29 years old with stable Graves' hyperthyroidism. Some clones in this sample may be carry-over from other donors' samples.

In this sample, this clonotype turned up many times. This rearrangement joins TRBV4-1 to TRBJ2-7; 7 bases fit TRBD2. Germline V gene data show CDR1 as MGHRA and CDR2 as YSYEKL. The CDR3 length is 15 residues. V was clipped by 5 bases and J by 0 bases; unmatched bases: 7. The CDR3: CASSFLAASSYEQYF. CDR3 coding DNA: TGCGCCAGCAGCTTCCTAGCGGCAAGCTCCTACGAGCAGTACTTC.

This clonotype has a count of ten or more. The V gene is TRBV10-3, the J gene TRBJ2-4; perhaps TRBD1 as D (7 bases). The V and J ends lost 0 bases and 1 base respectively, with 13 bases between them. The germline V gene has CDR1 ENHRY and CDR2 SYGVKD. The CDR3 length is 17 residues. The CDR3 sequence is CAISESGQAGAKNIQYF. The CDR3 region has the DNA TGTGCCATCAGTGAGTCCGGACAGGCGGGGGCCAAAAACATTCAGTACTTC.

This clonotype was detected many times. CDR3 coding DNA: TGCGCCAGCAGCCAAGGCAGTGGACTAGCGGGTAAAGAGACCCAGTACTTC. Residues: CASSQGSGLAGKETQYF. The J gene is TRBJ2-5, the V gene TRBV4-1; 11 bases are a match to TRBD2. V was clipped by 1 base and J by 3 bases; unmatched bases: 7. Germline-derived CDR1 and CDR2 are MGHRA and YSYEKL. The length of the CDR3 is 17 residues.

The chain links TRBV5-5 to TRBJ2-5, with D uncertain. Germline V CDR1 and CDR2: SGHKS, YYEKEE (reference sequence). The V end was cut by 7 bases, the J end by 2 bases, with 15 bases between. This CDR3 has 14 amino acids. The CDR3 is CASSPRTFQETQYF. As DNA, the CDR3 is TGTGCCAGCTCCCCCCGGACGTTTCAAGAGACCCAGTACTTC.

This clonotype was detected ten times or more. This chain joins TRBV29-1 and TRBJ1-2; D remains ambiguous. The germline gives CDR1 SQVTM, CDR2 ANQGSEA. The V end lost 3 bases, the J end lost 7 bases, and 12 bases lay between the germline ends. This CDR3 comprises 12 residues. CDR3 amino acids: CSVDGRVGGYTF. For the CDR3, the DNA is TGCAGCGTTGATGGGAGGGTCGGTGGCTACACCTTC. The full variable domain, its missing parts supplied by reference TRBV29-1 and TRBJ1-2, is SAVISQKPSRDICQRGTSLTIQCQVDSQVTMMFWYRQQPGQSLTLIATANQGSEATYESGFVIDKFPISRPNLTFSTLTVSNMSPEDSSIYLCSVDGRVGGYTFGSGTRLTVV.

This clonotype has a count of ten or more. The V and J genes are TRBV19 and TRBJ1-1, with D hard to call. The germline gives CDR1 LNHDA, CDR2 SQIVND (reference sequence). V lost 3 bases and J 6 bases, leaving 14 bases between the germline ends. CDR3 size: 14 residues. The CDR3 DNA reads as TGTGCCAGTAGTATGTTCGGGGATCGCGCTGAAGCTTTCTTT. Translation: CASSMFGDRAEAFF.

This clonotype was found many times. The CDR3 carries no conserved terminal phenylalanine or tryptophan, so it likely arises from a read error. No DNA is shown, since the ends of the CDR3 on it are uncertain; the CDR3 is the one TCRdb lists. V is TRBV6-1 and J is TRBJ2-7; the DNA was not compared with TRBD2, the D call given in the table. Germline values: CDR1 MNHNS, CDR2 SASEGT. The CDR3 has 12 residues if both end residues are counted. CDR3 protein: CASSEAGTAPRC.

This clonotype was recorded many times. CDR3 loop: CAISGPGQGRTEAFF. In nucleotides, the CDR3 is TGTGCCATCAGTGGGCCGGGACAGGGTCGCACTGAAGCTTTCTTT. The J gene is TRBJ1-1, the V gene TRBV10-3; 9 bases line up with TRBD1. Per the germline V gene, CDR1 is ENHRY and CDR2 is SYGVKD. The CDR3 runs 15 residues. The J segment lost 4 bases and the V segment lost 4 bases, leaving 7 bases of the junction unmatched.

The rearrangement joins TRBV10-3 to TRBJ2-7, with D possibly being TRBD1 (6 bases). V lost 4 bases to trimming and J lost 3 bases, with 13 bases between them. The germline CDR1 and CDR2 sequences are ENHRY and SYGVKD. This CDR3 comprises 14 residues. CDR3: CAISVGGPDYEQYF. The CDR3 DNA is TGTGCCATCAGTGTAGGGGGACCTGACTACGAGCAGTACTTC.

This clonotype was picked up many times. This chain uses TRBV20-1 with TRBJ1-5; TRBD1 is a possible D gene (6 bases). Per germline, CDR1 DFQATT and CDR2 SNEGSKA (reference sequence). Trimming cost V 4 bases and J 1 base, with 11 bases left between them. The CDR3 consists of 14 residues. CDR3 sequence: CSAKGTGSNQPQHF. DNA of the CDR3: TGCAGTGCTAAGGGCACAGGGAGCAATCAGCCCCAGCATTTT.

This clonotype showed up just a few times. One end of the junction fails to match germline, which may point to a read error. The rearrangement uses TRBV20-1 and TRBJ2-2, with D possibly being TRBD1 or TRBD2 (5 bases each). The CDR3 covers 14 residues. Per the germline V gene, CDR1 is DFQATT and CDR2 is SNEGSKA (reference sequence). CDR3 DNA: TGCAGTGCTAGGGGCCGTGGACACACCGGGGAGCTGTGTTTT. Protein sequence: CSARGRGHTGELCF.

This clonotype was detected ten times or more. This chain joins TRBV6-4 and TRBJ2-2; D unclear. Trimming removed 0 bases at V and 1 base at J, with 3 bases between. Looked up from germline, CDR1 is MRHNA and CDR2 is SNTAGT. This CDR3 comprises 14 residues. CDR3 sequence reads: CASSDSGNTGELFF. Here the CDR3 DNA reads TGTGCCAGCAGTGACTCAGGGAACACCGGGGAGCTGTTTTTT.

This clonotype showed up just a few times. This chain uses TRBV14 with TRBJ1-2, with D possibly being TRBD1 (6 bases). The CDR3 extends over 17 amino acids. V was pared by 0 bases and J by 2 bases, with 16 bases between. Germline V CDR1 and CDR2: SGHDN, FVKESK. CDR3 protein: CASSQDDRRPSNYGYTF. CDR3 in DNA: TGTGCCAGCAGCCAAGACGACAGGAGACCCTCCAACTATGGCTACACCTTC.

This clonotype was seen ten or more times. J is TRBJ2-7 and V is TRBV28; 7 positions match TRBD1. This CDR3 spans 13 amino acids. V shed 8 bases, J shed 5 bases, and the junction held 9 bases outside the gene matches. Germline CDR1 is MDHEN and CDR2 is SYDVKM. The CDR3 reads CASFDRESHEQYF. The CDR3 bases are TGTGCCAGCTTCGACAGGGAGTCCCACGAGCAGTACTTC.

The sample holds many counts of this clonotype. This chain links TRBV20-1 with TRBJ2-7; 10 bases are a match to TRBD2. The CDR3 runs to 15 residues. Germline CDR1 DFQATT, CDR2 SNEGSKA (reference sequence). V lost 6 bases to trimming and J lost 4 bases; unmatched junction nucleotides: 12. CDR3 protein: CSARRPSGSRYEQYF. CDR3 in DNA: TGCAGTGCCCGACGGCCTAGCGGGAGTAGGTACGAGCAGTACTTC.

This rearrangement joins TRBV6-1 to TRBJ1-5, with 7 bases lining up with TRBD1. The CDR3 length is 15 residues. In germline, CDR1 is MNHNS, CDR2 SASEGT. J gave up 3 bases and V 6 bases, and 8 bases lay outside the gene matches. The CDR3 DNA sequence: TGTGCCAGCAGCCCGACAGGGAAAAACAATCAGCCCCAGCATTTT. Translating it yields CASSPTGKNNQPQHF.

The CDR3 here is CASSWPKGSETKNIQYF. CDR3 sequence (DNA): TGTGCCAGCAGCTGGCCGAAGGGAAGTGAGACCAAAAACATTCAGTACTTC. The V call is TRBV11-2, the J call TRBJ2-4, with D uncertain. Germline loops: CDR1 SGHAT, CDR2 FQNNGV. V was pared by 4 bases and J by 2 bases, with 18 bases between. CDR3 length equals 17 residues.

For this clonotype: As the CDR3 is not closed by the conserved phenylalanine or tryptophan, this likely results from a read error. The chain uses TRBV5-1 and TRBJ1-1, with a tentative D call TRBD1 (5 bases). This CDR3 has 12 amino acids. Germline-derived CDR1 and CDR2 are SGHRS and YFSETQ. V shed 0 bases and J shed 5 bases, with 5 bases lying between them. In DNA form, the CDR3 reads TGCGCCAGCAGCTTGGAGGGGACTGAAGCTTTCGTT. Protein product: CASSLEGTEAFV.

This clonotype was counted at least ten times. The chain links TRBV28 to TRBJ1-5, with TRBD1 identical over 9 bases. This CDR3 contains 17 residues. Losses at the gene ends were 7 bases for V and 6 bases for J; bases not matched to a gene: 16. Germline lookup yields CDR1 MDHEN and CDR2 SYDVKM. The CDR3: CASTPGQGSPVRQPQHF. The CDR3 bases are TGTGCCAGCACCCCGGGACAGGGTTCCCCAGTCCGTCAGCCCCAGCATTTT.

This clonotype was seen a few times. This chain connects TRBV28 to TRBJ2-7; TRBD1 aligns across 10 bases. Germline V gives CDR1 MDHEN, CDR2 SYDVKM. With 4 bases clipped from V and 3 bases from J, the junction kept 6 bases outside the gene matches. This CDR3 is built from 15 residues. The CDR3 here is CASSSPGQGNYEQYF. CDR3 bases: TGTGCCAGCAGTTCCCCGGGACAGGGGAACTACGAGCAGTACTTC.

Comments on this clonotype: A read error may produce the germline difference seen at one junction end. The CDR3 region is CASNPGGAGDTEALF. CDR3 sequence (DNA): TGTGCCAGTAATCCAGGCGGGGCAGGGGACACTGAAGCTCTCTTT. The chain recombines TRBV19 with TRBJ1-1, with a tentative D call TRBD1 (6 bases). This CDR3 comprises 15 residues. Per the germline V gene, CDR1 is LNHDA and CDR2 is SQIVND (reference sequence).

This clonotype has a count of ten or more. This chain uses TRBV30 with TRBJ1-1, with D uncertain. V dropped 0 bases and J dropped 4 bases, with 6 bases sitting between them. In germline, CDR1 is GTSNPN, CDR2 SVGIG (reference sequence). The CDR3 is made up of 12 amino acids. The chain's CDR3 is CAWSVRFTEAFF. DNA of the CDR3: TGTGCCTGGAGTGTACGTTTCACTGAAGCTTTCTTT.

This clonotype was detected many times. The rearrangement joins TRBV6-5 to TRBJ1-2; perhaps TRBD1 as D (5 bases). In germline, CDR1 is MNHEY, CDR2 SVGAGI. V was pared by 1 base and J by 4 bases, with 16 bases between. The CDR3 is 16 residues long. The CDR3 loop reads CASSYLSGGSAYGYTF. CDR3 in DNA: TGTGCCAGCAGTTACTTATCGGGGGGGAGTGCCTATGGCTACACCTTC.